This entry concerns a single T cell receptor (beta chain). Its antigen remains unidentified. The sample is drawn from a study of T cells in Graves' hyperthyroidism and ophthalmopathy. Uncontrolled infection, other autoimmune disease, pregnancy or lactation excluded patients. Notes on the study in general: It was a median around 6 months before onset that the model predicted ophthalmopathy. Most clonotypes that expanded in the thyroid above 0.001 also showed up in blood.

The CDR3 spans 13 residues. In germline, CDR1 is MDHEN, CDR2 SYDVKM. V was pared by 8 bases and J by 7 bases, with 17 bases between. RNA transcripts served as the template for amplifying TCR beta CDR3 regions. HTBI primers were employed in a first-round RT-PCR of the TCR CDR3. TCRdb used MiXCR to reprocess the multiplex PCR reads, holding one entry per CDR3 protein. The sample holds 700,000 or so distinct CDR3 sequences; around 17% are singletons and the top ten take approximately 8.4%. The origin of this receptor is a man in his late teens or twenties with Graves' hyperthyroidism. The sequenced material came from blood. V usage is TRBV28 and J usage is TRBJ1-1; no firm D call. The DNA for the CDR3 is TGTGCCAGCCAGACACCCGGGGAGATTGAAGCTTTCTTT. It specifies CASQTPGEIEAFF. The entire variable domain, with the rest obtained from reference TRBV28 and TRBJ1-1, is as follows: DVKVTQSSRYLVKRTGEKVFLECVQDMDHENMFWYRQDPGLGLRLIYFSYDVKMKEKGDIPEGYSVSREKKERFSLILESASTNQTSMYLCASQTPGEIEAFFGQGTRLTVV.